The 20 T cell receptor beta chains reported below all come from one sample, sequenced in a study of T cells after yellow fever vaccination. From the 5' RACE reads, TCRdb called clonotypes with MiXCR, one entry per CDR3 protein. The sample shows under 350,000 distinct CDR3 sequences, about 4% of them seen only once. The source was PBMCs, collected 5 days after the yellow fever booster vaccination. Receptor source: a man younger than 30 who received the YFV17D yellow fever vaccine.

This clonotype has at least ten counts. This chain links TRBV27 with TRBJ1-2, with 8 bases fitting TRBD1. Germline V gene sequence: CDR1 MNHEY, CDR2 SMNVEV (reference sequence). The V segment lost 6 bases and the J segment 4 bases; nucleotides outside the gene matches: 13. This CDR3 is built from 16 residues. CDR3 sequence (DNA): TGTGCCAGCAGACCAACAGGCAGGGGGCGAGTCTATGGCTACACCTTC. It specifies CASRPTGRGRVYGYTF.

In this sample, this clonotype turned up many times. The chain joins TRBV4-2 to TRBJ2-7, with a possible D match to TRBD2 (5 bases). Germline V gene lookup returns CDR1 LGHNA and CDR2 YNFKEQ. The ends were cut back, 1 base at V and 4 bases at J, with 11 bases in the middle. The CDR3 length is 14 residues. In DNA, the CDR3 is TGTGCCAGCAGCCAAGGCCGGGATGGGTACGAGCAGTACTTC. Protein product: CASSQGRDGYEQYF.

The genes are TRBV4-1 and TRBJ2-5, with 8 nucleotides matching TRBD2. The CDR3 sequence is 15 residues long. The trim removed 1 base at V and 5 bases at J, leaving 6 bases unmatched. The germline V gene has CDR1 MGHRA and CDR2 YSYEKL. CDR3 DNA: TGCGCCAGCAGCCAAGTCGGGGGGGGAGCGGAGACCCAGTACTTC. Amino acids: CASSQVGGGAETQYF.

The sample holds many counts of this clonotype. The chain joins TRBV12-3 or TRBV12-4 to TRBJ2-2; D remains unclear. The CDR3 runs to 11 residues. The V and J ends lost 7 bases and 5 bases respectively, with 5 bases between them. The CDR3 nucleotides are TGTGCCAGCACCCCAACCGGGGAGCTGTTTTTT. It specifies CASTPTGELFF.

This clonotype was found a few times. The chain links TRBV5-1 to TRBJ2-1; D is undetermined. V shed 0 bases and J shed 3 bases, with 13 bases lying between them. Germline loops: CDR1 SGHRS, CDR2 YFSETQ. CDR3 length: 16 residues. The CDR3 loop is CASSLAGLVGYNEQFF. The CDR3 nucleotides are TGCGCCAGCAGCTTGGCCGGCCTAGTAGGCTACAATGAGCAGTTCTTC.

The genes are TRBV5-6 and TRBJ2-5; weak D call: TRBD1 (5 bases). The CDR3 length is 14 residues. Deletions cut 3 bases from V and 1 base from J, with 10 bases between. Germline CDR1 reads SGHDT; CDR2 reads YYEEEE. As DNA, the CDR3 is TGTGCCAGCAGCTCGTGGACAACCCAAGAGACCCAGTACTTC. This translates into CASSSWTTQETQYF.

This clonotype was counted at least ten times. V and J are TRBV20-1 and TRBJ1-1; 9 bases align to TRBD1. Germline V gene lookup returns CDR1 DFQATT and CDR2 SNEGSKA (reference sequence). This CDR3 spans 13 amino acids. With V trimmed by 1 base and J by 3 bases, 0 bases remained unmatched. The CDR3 DNA reads TGCAGTGCTAGAGGACAGGGGGACACTGAAGCTTTCTTT. Amino acids: CSARGQGDTEAFF.

The V gene is TRBV5-1, the J gene TRBJ1-2; D gene uncertain. The V and J ends lost 3 bases and 8 bases respectively, with 17 bases between them. Germline V gene lookup returns CDR1 SGHRS and CDR2 YFSETQ. CDR3 size: 14 residues. CDR3 residues: CASSSEGSQGGYTF. The CDR3 bases are TGCGCCAGCAGCTCCGAGGGTTCCCAAGGGGGCTACACCTTC. The complete variable domain, with remaining parts taken from reference TRBV5-1 and TRBJ1-2, reads KAGVTQTPRYLIKTRGQQVTLSCSPISGHRSVSWYQQTPGQGLQFLFEYFSETQRNKGNFPGRFSGRQFSNSRSEMNVSTLELGDSALYLCASSSEGSQGGYTFGSGTRLTVV.

V is TRBV5-8 and J is TRBJ2-7; 7 bases fit TRBD2. V shed 2 bases and J 5 bases; nucleotides not matched to a gene: 7. The CDR3 contains 14 residues. Germline CDR1 SGHTS, CDR2 YDEGEE. In DNA, the CDR3 is TGTGCCAGCAGCTTCAGACTAGCCAAGGACGAGCAGTACGTC. It specifies CASSFRLAKDEQYV.

J is TRBJ1-4 and V is TRBV7-2; D is uncertain. The germline CDR1 and CDR2 sequences are SGHTA and FQGNSA. The V end was cut by 2 bases, the J end by 5 bases, with 15 bases between. The CDR3 covers 16 residues. The CDR3 region has the DNA TGTGCCAGCAGCTTAAATCTCCGGTCGCGGAATGAAAAACTGTTTTTT. It encodes CASSLNLRSRNEKLFF.

This clonotype turned up a few times. The chain carries TRBV7-2 and TRBJ1-2; D perhaps matches TRBD1 (6 bases). The V end was cut by 3 bases, the J end by 2 bases, with 16 bases between. This CDR3 has 16 amino acids. The germline V gene has CDR1 SGHTA and CDR2 FQGNSA. The CDR3 region is CASSFSGQRPNYGYTF. The CDR3 bases are TGTGCCAGCAGCTTTTCAGGACAGCGTCCAAACTATGGCTACACCTTC.

The chain links TRBV2 to TRBJ1-2; TRBD1 matches 7 bases. CDR3 length: 12 amino acids. Germline V gene lookup returns CDR1 SNHLY and CDR2 FYNNEI. The V segment lost 7 bases and the J segment 5 bases; nucleotides outside the gene matches: 4. CDR3 protein: CASTEQGYGYTF. The CDR3, as DNA: TGTGCCAGCACCGAACAGGGGTATGGCTACACCTTC.

V gene TRBV14 combines with J gene TRBJ2-7, with D perhaps matching TRBD1 (5 bases). Trimming removed 5 bases at V and 2 bases at J, with 13 bases between. There are 14 residues in the CDR3. Germline values: CDR1 SGHDN, CDR2 FVKESK. The CDR3 DNA is TGTGCCAGCAGCTTAAGACCAGGGCCCTACGAGCAGTACTTC. Amino acid sequence: CASSLRPGPYEQYF.

This chain connects TRBV6-1 to TRBJ2-2; unclear D gene. Germline values: CDR1 MNHNS, CDR2 SASEGT. The ends were cut back, 2 bases at V and 7 bases at J, with 11 bases in the middle. This CDR3 is 14 amino acids long. The CDR3 DNA follows: TGTGCCAGCAGTGAATTTTGGTCTAACGGGGAGCTGTTTTTT. Protein: CASSEFWSNGELFF.

There are many counts of this clonotype. V is TRBV30 and J is TRBJ1-2; 8 bases are a match to TRBD1. The CDR3 totals 11 residues. Losses at the gene ends were 5 bases for V and 5 bases for J; bases not matched to a gene: 1. Germline V lookup: CDR1 GTSNPN, CDR2 SVGIG (reference sequence). CDR3: CAWDRGYGYTF. As DNA, the CDR3 is TGTGCCTGGGACAGGGGATATGGCTACACCTTC.

This clonotype has a count of ten or more. The V gene is TRBV5-1, the J gene TRBJ1-2; 9 bases are shared with TRBD1. Germline lookup yields CDR1 SGHRS and CDR2 YFSETQ. V dropped 4 bases and J dropped 4; count of bases not matched to a gene: 17. The CDR3 loop spans 18 amino acids. The CDR3 bases are TGCGCCAGCAGCCCTTCACAGGGGGCGTGGGTTACGTCCTATGGCTACACCTTC. Translation gives CASSPSQGAWVTSYGYTF.

This clonotype has ten or more counts. The rearrangement uses TRBV2 and TRBJ2-5; 8 bases line up with TRBD2. V was pared by 8 bases and J by 5 bases, with 7 bases of the junction left unmatched. The CDR3 length is 13 residues. Germline loops: CDR1 SNHLY, CDR2 FYNNEI. The CDR3 DNA reads TGTGCCAGCGGAGATAGCGGGGCGGAGACCCAGTACTTC. The encoded protein is CASGDSGAETQYF.

This clonotype has only a few counts. The V gene is TRBV3-1, the J gene TRBJ1-4; D remains unclear. V lost 1 base to trimming and J lost 0 bases, with 9 bases between them. The CDR3 has 16 residues. Germline CDR1 reads LGHDT; CDR2 reads YNNKEL (reference sequence). The CDR3 sequence is CASSQVGRATNEKLFF. CDR3 in DNA: TGTGCCAGCAGCCAAGTCGGCCGCGCAACTAATGAAAAACTGTTTTTT. The whole variable domain, filled in from reference TRBV3-1 and TRBJ1-4, reads DTAVSQTPKYLVTQMGNDKSIKCEQNLGHDTMYWYKQDSKKFLKIMFSYNNKELIINETVPNRFSPKSPDKAHLNLHINSLELGDSAVYFCASSQVGRATNEKLFFGSGTQLSVL.

This clonotype was seen more than once but under ten times. The V and J genes are TRBV7-9 and TRBJ2-7, with D possibly TRBD1 on 6 matching bases. In germline, CDR1 is SEHNR, CDR2 FQNEAQ (reference sequence). Trimming removed 6 bases from V and 5 bases from J, with 11 bases in between. The length of the CDR3 is 12 residues. CDR3 in amino acids: CASSSGANEQYF. CDR3 nucleotide sequence: TGTGCCAGCAGTTCAGGGGCCAACGAGCAGTACTTC.

The rearrangement joins TRBV6-5 to TRBJ1-2; no firm D call. Germline CDR1 and CDR2: MNHEY and SVGAGI. Trimming left V 4 bases short and J 8 bases short, with 14 bases between. The CDR3 spans 13 residues. Here the CDR3 DNA reads TGTGCCAGCAGTTCTCCTCACATGGGGGGCTACACCTTC. Its translation: CASSSPHMGGYTF.